These 28 T cell receptor beta chains came from one sample sequenced in a study of T cells in tuberculosis. Here immunoSEQ multiplex PCR was the method, and the copy in TCRdb shows in-frame clones only, minus some. Among about 30,000 clones listed, 85% to 95% were seen once. Source material: PBMCs. All receptors come from a donor aged 10 to 29 with latent tuberculosis or without tuberculosis infection.

The chain uses TRBV10-3 and TRBJ1-4; no reliable D call. The CDR3 extends over 14 amino acids. Deletions cut 3 bases from V and 8 bases from J, with 13 bases between. Germline CDR1 reads ENHRY; CDR2 reads SYGVKD. CDR3 nucleotides: TGTGCCATCAGTGACGGGGAAATTCTGGAAAAACTGTTTTTT. Amino acid sequence: CAISDGEILEKLFF.

The chain has TRBV19 and TRBJ2-1, with 9 positions matching TRBD2. The CDR3 runs 15 residues. The germline gives CDR1 LNHDA, CDR2 SQIVND (reference sequence). Losses at the gene ends were 5 bases for V and 0 bases for J; bases not matched to a gene: 2. CDR3 sequence (DNA): TGTGCCAGTAGTCCTAGCGGGGACTCCTACAATGAGCAGTTCTTC. It encodes CASSPSGDSYNEQFF.

This rearrangement joins TRBV6-1 to TRBJ2-3; TRBD2 aligns across 8 bases. The CDR3 totals 16 residues. The germline gives CDR1 MNHNS, CDR2 SASEGT. Trimming removed 3 bases from V and 3 bases from J; junction bases left unmatched: 8. The CDR3 spells CASSDLSGGWTDTQYF. The DNA for the CDR3 is TGTGCCAGCAGTGATTTGTCGGGGGGGTGGACAGATACGCAGTATTTT.

The chain combines TRBV2 with TRBJ2-2; 10 positions match TRBD1. Germline V gene data show CDR1 as SNHLY and CDR2 as FYNNEI. The CDR3 is 15 amino acids. J was trimmed by 1 base and V by 6 bases; bases with no gene match: 2. CDR3: CASRGQGLNTGELFF. The CDR3 nucleotides read TGTGCCAGCAGGGGACAGGGGCTGAACACCGGGGAGCTGTTTTTT.

As regards this clone: One junction end disagrees with the germline gene, perhaps due to a read error. The chain recombines TRBV7-7 with TRBJ1-1; D is perhaps TRBD1 (5 bases). CDR3 length: 15 residues. Germline CDR1 reads SSHAT; CDR2 reads FNYEAQ (reference sequence). CDR3: CASSPPTVMNTEAFF. The CDR3, as DNA: TGTGCTAGCAGTCCCCCGACAGTAATGAACACTGAAGCTTTCTTT.

The chain employs TRBV18 and TRBJ2-4; 8 bases are shared with TRBD1. The V and J ends lost 3 bases and 7 bases, in that order; junction bases with no gene match: 5. This CDR3 has 14 residues. The germline CDR1 and CDR2 sequences are KGHSH and LQKENI. Here the CDR3 DNA reads TGTGCCAGCTCACCCTCGACAGGGGTGAACATTCAGTACTTC. Translation: CASSPSTGVNIQYF.

The genes are TRBV15 and TRBJ1-4, with 8 bases that match TRBD1. After removal of 7 bases from V and 3 bases from J, the junction contained 7 bases not matched to a gene. This CDR3 contains 15 residues. Germline CDR1 reads LNHNV; CDR2 reads YYDKDF (reference sequence). The CDR3 loop is CATTRDRGANEKLFF. CDR3 coding DNA: TGTGCCACCACCCGAGACAGGGGTGCTAATGAAAAACTGTTTTTT.

The chain is built from TRBV6-4 and TRBJ2-3; 7 positions agree with TRBD2. In germline, CDR1 is MRHNA, CDR2 SNTAGT. CDR3 length equals 15 residues. Unmatched junction bases numbered 9, after V lost 8 bases and J lost 1 base. CDR3 amino acids: CASSPARGGTDTQYF. The CDR3 DNA is TGTGCCAGCTCCCCAGCCCGGGGGGGCACAGATACGCAGTATTTT.

The V call is TRBV5-6, the J call TRBJ2-3; D is perhaps TRBD2 (7 bases). Germline CDR1 is SGHDT and CDR2 is YYEEEE. The CDR3 sequence is 17 residues long. Trimming removed 4 bases at V and 4 bases at J, with 22 bases between. The CDR3 spells CASSDGGGASWADTQYF. The CDR3 bases are TGTGCCAGCAGCGATGGAGGGGGGGCGAGTTGGGCAGATACGCAGTATTTT.

The V call is TRBV18, the J call TRBJ2-6, with 8 bases identical to TRBD2. Germline V gene data show CDR1 as KGHSH and CDR2 as LQKENI. V shed 2 bases and J 2 bases; nucleotides not matched to a gene: 2. This CDR3 is 16 amino acids long. The CDR3 DNA reads as TGTGCCAGCTCACCATCGGGAGGGGCTGGGGCCAACGTCCTGACTTTC. The encoded protein is CASSPSGGAGANVLTF.

CDR3 sequence reads: CASSQLTGLGPQHF. CDR3 sequence (DNA): TGTGCCAGCAGCCAACTTACGGGGTTAGGGCCCCAGCATTTT. The chain uses TRBV7-2 and TRBJ1-5; D call uncertain. Trimming took 5 bases from V and 9 from J, leaving 17 bases between them. The CDR3 covers 14 residues. CDR1 is SGHTA, CDR2 FQGNSA, per germline.

This rearrangement joins TRBV28 to TRBJ2-3, with D maybe TRBD2 (5 bases). The V and J ends lost 6 bases and 1 base respectively, with 20 bases between them. This CDR3 has 17 amino acids. From germline, CDR1 is MDHEN and CDR2 SYDVKM. Here the CDR3 reads CASSLTGLSAGTDTQYF. The CDR3 DNA follows: TGTGCCAGCAGCCTAACCGGACTTTCGGCAGGCACAGATACGCAGTATTTT.

This chain links TRBV28 with TRBJ2-2, with TRBD1 identical over 11 bases. The CDR3 is 17 amino acids. Trimming took 6 bases from V and 4 from J; bases not matched to a gene: 10. The germline gives CDR1 MDHEN, CDR2 SYDVKM. The CDR3 reads CASRTVGDRGGTGELFF. Here the CDR3 DNA reads TGTGCCAGCAGGACCGTTGGGGACAGGGGGGGCACCGGGGAGCTGTTTTTT.

This CDR3 reads CATSRNRGYTEAFF. The CDR3 region has the DNA TGTGCCACCAGCAGGAACCGGGGATACACTGAAGCTTTCTTT. The chain links TRBV15 to TRBJ1-1; D not certain. This CDR3 is 14 amino acids long. Germline V gene lookup returns CDR1 LNHNV and CDR2 YYDKDF (reference sequence). The V end lost 3 bases, the J end lost 3 bases, and 11 bases lay between the germline ends.

The chain couples TRBV2 to TRBJ2-7; no clear D gene. CDR3 length: 11 residues. The V end was cut by 5 bases, the J end by 2 bases, with 4 bases between. The germline gives CDR1 SNHLY, CDR2 FYNNEI. The CDR3 nucleotides are TGTGCCAGCAGTACTACCTACGAGCAGTACTTC. Translation gives CASSTTYEQYF.

The V call is TRBV25-1, the J call TRBJ2-1; 7 bases are shared with TRBD1. The junction had 3 bases not matched to a gene; V was cut back by 1 base and J by 3 bases. The CDR3 runs to 15 residues. CDR1 is MGHDK, CDR2 SYGVNS, per germline. In DNA form, the CDR3 reads TGTGCCAGCAGTGAATCCGGGACAGACTACAATGAGCAGTTCTTC. Amino acid sequence: CASSESGTDYNEQFF.

J is TRBJ1-2 and V is TRBV5-1; 10 bases match TRBD1. Per germline, CDR1 SGHRS and CDR2 YFSETQ. V trimming: 4 bases; J trimming: 4 bases; junction bases outside the gene matches: 7. CDR3 length: 15 amino acids. The CDR3 here is CASSDSTGGVYGYTF. The CDR3 DNA reads as TGCGCCAGCAGCGACTCGACAGGGGGCGTCTATGGCTACACCTTC.

This rearrangement joins TRBV19 to TRBJ2-3; 12 bases line up with TRBD2. Germline lookup yields CDR1 LNHDA and CDR2 SQIVND (reference sequence). This CDR3 is 15 amino acids long. V was clipped by 6 bases and J by 1 base; unmatched bases: 2. The CDR3 here is CASRRLAGGTDTQYF. For the CDR3, the DNA is TGTGCCAGTAGGAGACTAGCGGGGGGCACAGATACGCAGTATTTT.

This sequence joins TRBV16 and TRBJ1-5; 7 bases align to TRBD1. In germline, CDR1 is KGHSY, CDR2 FQNENV. This CDR3 spans 13 amino acids. V was pared by 3 bases and J by 6 bases, with 2 bases of the junction left unmatched. CDR3: CASSHGTAQPQHF. Here the CDR3 DNA reads TGTGCCAGCAGCCACGGGACAGCTCAGCCCCAGCATTTT.

The genes are TRBV23-1 and TRBJ1-3; 7 bases align to TRBD1. TRBV23-1 has ORF status, its function being uncertain. CDR3 size: 19 residues. The junction had 17 bases not matched to a gene; V was cut back by 2 bases and J by 4 bases. CDR3 coding DNA: TGCGCCAGCAGTCAAAGATCAGGGGGTGGTAATGAAATCGGAAACACCATATATTTT. This encodes CASSQRSGGGNEIGNTIYF.

This chain uses TRBV11-2 with TRBJ2-2; D gene unclear. Looked up from germline, CDR1 is SGHAT and CDR2 is FQNNGV. The CDR3 totals 15 residues. Trimming stripped 1 base from V and 4 bases from J, with 10 bases between. CDR3 sequence: CASSLVGRITGELFF. CDR3 nucleotide sequence: TGTGCCAGCAGCTTAGTGGGCAGAATCACCGGGGAGCTGTTTTTT.

The chain employs TRBV6-5 and TRBJ2-1; 9 nucleotides line up with TRBD2. V was clipped by 2 bases and J by 7 bases; unmatched bases: 9. CDR1 is MNHEY, CDR2 SVGAGI, per germline. The CDR3 runs 16 residues. Here the CDR3 DNA reads TGTGCCAGCAGTTACGTTTCTAGCGGGATTTTGAATGAGCAGTTCTTC. This sequence encodes CASSYVSSGILNEQFF.

J is TRBJ2-3 and V is TRBV7-9, with TRBD2 matching over 7 bases. Trimming removed 0 bases from V and 6 bases from J; junction bases left unmatched: 9. Germline-derived CDR1 and CDR2 are SEHNR and FQNEAQ (reference sequence). The CDR3 covers 16 residues. The CDR3, as DNA: TGTGCCAGCAGCTTAGCAGCTAGCGGCCCAGGGGATACGCAGTATTTT. Amino acid sequence: CASSLAASGPGDTQYF.

This rearrangement joins TRBV6-1 to TRBJ1-6; maybe TRBD1 (6 bases). Trimming pared 3 bases from V and 4 bases from J, leaving 10 bases between. The CDR3 has 15 amino acids. Germline V gene data show CDR1 as MNHNS and CDR2 as SASEGT. CDR3 DNA sequence: TGTGCCAGCAGTGAGGGGGCCACTTATAATTCACCCCTCCACTTT. It encodes CASSEGATYNSPLHF.

The rearrangement joins TRBV5-1 to TRBJ2-3, with 8 bases matching TRBD2. Germline V gene sequence: CDR1 SGHRS, CDR2 YFSETQ. The V gene end was trimmed by 3 bases and the J gene end by 6 bases; junction bases not matched to a gene: 9. The CDR3 is 15 residues long. The CDR3 sequence is CASSSSLIAGDTQYF. DNA for the CDR3: TGCGCCAGCAGCTCTTCTTTGATAGCGGGGGATACGCAGTATTTT. Drawing the rest from reference TRBV5-1 and TRBJ2-3, the complete variable domain is KAGVTQTPRYLIKTRGQQVTLSCSPISGHRSVSWYQQTPGQGLQFLFEYFSETQRNKGNFPGRFSGRQFSNSRSEMNVSTLELGDSALYLCASSSSLIAGDTQYFGPGTRLTVL.

This clone was detected once. The chain recombines TRBV28 with TRBJ1-2; D remains ambiguous. The V end was cut by 8 bases, the J end by 2 bases, with 6 bases between. Germline V lookup: CDR1 MDHEN, CDR2 SYDVKM. CDR3 size: 11 residues. For the CDR3, the DNA is TGTGCCAGCGGCGGGAACTATGGCTACACCTTC. Translation gives CASGGNYGYTF.

This chain uses TRBV19 with TRBJ2-1, with 13 positions matching TRBD2. Per germline, CDR1 LNHDA and CDR2 SQIVND (reference sequence). V trimming: 4 bases; J trimming: 9 bases; junction bases outside the gene matches: 6. This CDR3 has 15 residues. The CDR3 protein is CASSTSGLAGLEQFF. CDR3 sequence (DNA): TGTGCCAGTAGTACCTCGGGACTAGCGGGGCTTGAGCAGTTCTTC.

The J gene is TRBJ2-6, the V gene TRBV5-5, with TRBD1 matching 12 bases. The ends lost 0 bases at V and 3 bases at J; junction bases unmatched: 4. The length of the CDR3 is 18 residues. Germline loops: CDR1 SGHKS, CDR2 YYEKEE (reference sequence). CDR3: CASSLVGQGAYGANVLTF. As DNA, the CDR3 is TGTGCCAGCAGCTTGGTGGGACAGGGGGCATATGGGGCCAACGTCCTGACTTTC. Together with reference TRBV5-5 and TRBJ2-6, the CDR3 gives the full variable domain: DAGVTQSPTHLIKTRGQQVTLRCSPISGHKSVSWYQQVLGQGPQFIFQYYEKEERGRGNFPDRFSARQFPNYSSELNVNALLLGDSALYLCASSLVGQGAYGANVLTFGAGSRLTVL.